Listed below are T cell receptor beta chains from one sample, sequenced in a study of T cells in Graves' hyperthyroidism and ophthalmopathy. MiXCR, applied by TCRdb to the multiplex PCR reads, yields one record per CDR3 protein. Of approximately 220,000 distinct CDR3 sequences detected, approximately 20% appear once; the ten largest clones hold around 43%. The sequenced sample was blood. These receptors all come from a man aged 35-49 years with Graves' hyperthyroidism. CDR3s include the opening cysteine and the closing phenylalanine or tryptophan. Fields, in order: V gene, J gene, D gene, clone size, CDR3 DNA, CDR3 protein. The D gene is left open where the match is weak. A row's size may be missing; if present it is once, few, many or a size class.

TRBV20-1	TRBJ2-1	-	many	TGCAGTGCTAGAGAAGTAGGTAGGGGGGGCAGCCGACACAATGAGCAGTTCTTC	CSAREVGRGGSRHNEQFF
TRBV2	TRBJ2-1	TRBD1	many	TGTGCCAGCAGTCAATACCAGGGGGCTTTTAATGAGCAGTTCTTC	CASSQYQGAFNEQFF
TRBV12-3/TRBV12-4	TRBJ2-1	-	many	TGTGCCAGCAGTCCCTCAGAGGCGCAGTTCTTC	CASSPSEAQFF
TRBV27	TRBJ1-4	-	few	TGTGCCAGTCCTAAGGGCTGTAATGAAAAACTGTTTTTT	CASPKGCNEKLFF
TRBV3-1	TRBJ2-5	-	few	TGTGCCAGCAGCCACTTGACCGACCAAGAGACCCAGTACTTC	CASSHLTDQETQYF
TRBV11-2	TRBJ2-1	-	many	TGTGCCAGCAGCTTAGATGAGTACAATGAGCAGTTCTTC	CASSLDEYNEQFF
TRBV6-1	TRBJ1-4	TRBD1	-	TGTGCCAGCAGAATGACAGGGGCCGGGGGTGAAAAACTGTTTTTT	CASRMTGAGGEKLFF
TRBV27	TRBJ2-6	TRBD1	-	TGTGCCGGCAGTGGACGGGGACAGGGGCTGTGGGGGGCCAACGTCCTGACTTTC	CAGSGRGQGLWGANVLTF
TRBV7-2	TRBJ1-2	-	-	TGTGCCAGCAGCCCCCTCGGGGGGCTAGAGTATGGCTACACCTTC	CASSPLGGLEYGYTF
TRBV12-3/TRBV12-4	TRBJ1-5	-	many	TGTGCCAGCAGTTTCGACCGCAATCAGCCCCAGCATTTT	CASSFDRNQPQHF
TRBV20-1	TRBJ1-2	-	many	TGCAGTGCTAGATATACACGGAGTGTTTATGGCTACACCTTC	CSARYTRSVYGYTF
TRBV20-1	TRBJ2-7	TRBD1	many	TGCAGTGCTAGATGGGACAGGGTCCACGAGCAGTACTTC	CSARWDRVHEQYF
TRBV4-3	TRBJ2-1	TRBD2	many	TGCGCCAGCAGCCAAGTTACTAGCGGGGAAAGCTCCTACAATGAGCAGTTCTTC	CASSQVTSGESSYNEQFF
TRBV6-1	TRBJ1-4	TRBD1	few	TGTGCCAGCTCCCGGGACAGAGCAACTAATGAAAAACTGTTTTTT	CASSRDRATNEKLFF
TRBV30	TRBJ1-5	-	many	TGTGCCTGGTGTACGGAACCCAATCAGCCCCAGCATTTT	CAWCTEPNQPQHF
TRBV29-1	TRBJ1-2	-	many	TGCAGCGCCGAGACAGCCAACTATGGCTACACCTTC	CSAETANYGYTF
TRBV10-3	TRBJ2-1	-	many	TGTGCCATCAGTGAGTCGCAACGGGCCTACTACAATGAGCAGTTCTTC	CAISESQRAYYNEQFF
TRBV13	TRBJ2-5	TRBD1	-	TGTGCCAGCAGCTTAGGGGCAGGGACAGGGAGGTTCGAGACCCAGTACTTC	CASSLGAGTGRFETQYF
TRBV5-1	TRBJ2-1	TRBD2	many	TGCGCCAGCAGCTTCACCGGGACTAGCGACCCAAATGAGCAGTTCTTC	CASSFTGTSDPNEQFF
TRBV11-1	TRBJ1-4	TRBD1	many	TGTGCCAGCAGCTACCGGGACAGCTATAATGAAAAACTGTTTTTT	CASSYRDSYNEKLFF
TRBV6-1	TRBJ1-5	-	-	TGTGCCAGCAGTGAAGCATATTGGCAGAAGAGCTATCAGCCCCAGCATTTT	CASSEAYWQKSYQPQHF
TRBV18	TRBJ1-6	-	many	TGTGCCAGCTCACCTGGGGGGCGAGATCCACCCCTCCACTTT	CASSPGGRDPPLHF
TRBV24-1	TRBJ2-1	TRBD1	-	TGTGCCACCAGTGATTTGGAGGGGGCCGTCTACAATGAGCAGTTCTTC	CATSDLEGAVYNEQFF
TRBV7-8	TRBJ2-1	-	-	TGTGCCAGCAGCTATGGCAGGGTTCTCTACAATGAGCAGTTCTTC	CASSYGRVLYNEQFF
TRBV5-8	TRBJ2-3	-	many	TGTGCCAGCAGCCGACAGATCACAGATACGCAGTATTTT	CASSRQITDTQYF
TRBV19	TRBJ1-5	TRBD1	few	TGTGCCAGTAGTAACTGGGACAGTAGCAATCAGCCCCAGCATTTT	CASSNWDSSNQPQHF
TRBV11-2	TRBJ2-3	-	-	TGTGCCAGCATTCCCTTAAGTAGGGGCACAGATACGCAGTATTTT	CASIPLSRGTDTQYF
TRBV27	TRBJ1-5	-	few	TGTGCCAGCAGGGGCCAGAGGGGCAATCAGCCCCAGCATTTT	CASRGQRGNQPQHF
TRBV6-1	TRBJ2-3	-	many	TGTGCCAGCAGCTCCCGGCCAGATACGCAGTATTTT	CASSSRPDTQYF
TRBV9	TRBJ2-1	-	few	TGTGCCAGCAGCGTAGCGGTCTACAATGAGCAGTTCTTC	CASSVAVYNEQFF
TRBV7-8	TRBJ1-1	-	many	TGTGCCAGCAGCTTAGGTTTTCCAGGGTCGGCGGTAACTGAAGCTTTCTTT	CASSLGFPGSAVTEAFF
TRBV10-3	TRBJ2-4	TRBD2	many	TGTGCCATCAGTGAGTCTTTAGCGGGGGCCCACATTCAGTACTTC	CAISESLAGAHIQYF
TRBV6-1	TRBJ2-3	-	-	TGTGCCTGCAGTCTCCCCGTGGGGGATACGCAGTATTTT	CACSLPVGDTQYF
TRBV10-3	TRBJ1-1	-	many	TGTGCCATCAGTCAGGGGAACACTGAAGCTTTCTTT	CAISQGNTEAFF
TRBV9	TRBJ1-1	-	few	TGTGCCAGCAGCGTAACGGAATACACTGAAGCTTTCTTT	CASSVTEYTEAFF
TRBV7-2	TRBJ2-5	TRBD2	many	TGTGCCAGCAGCTCAGGCGGGGTAGCGGGGGAGGAGACCCAGTACTTC	CASSSGGVAGEETQYF
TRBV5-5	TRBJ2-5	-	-	TGTGCCAGCAGCTTGGATTGGGGTCCGTTAGTTGAGCGGGAGACCCAGTACTTC	CASSLDWGPLVERETQYF
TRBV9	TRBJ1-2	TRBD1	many	TGTGCCAGCAGCGAGGGACAGGGTCTGTACACCTTC	CASSEGQGLYTF
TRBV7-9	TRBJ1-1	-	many	TGTGCCAGCAGCTTCCAGGGTAGCACTGAAGCTTTCTTT	CASSFQGSTEAFF
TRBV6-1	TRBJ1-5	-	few	TGTGCCAGCAGTGAGTTCAGCAATCAGCCCCAGCATTTT	CASSEFSNQPQHF
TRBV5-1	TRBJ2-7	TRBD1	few	TGCGCCAGCAGCCTGTATACAGACAGGGGGTACGAGCAGTACTTC	CASSLYTDRGYEQYF
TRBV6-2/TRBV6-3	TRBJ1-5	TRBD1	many	TGTGCCAGCAGTTACGACAGGGGGAGGCAGCCCCAGCATTTT	CASSYDRGRQPQHF
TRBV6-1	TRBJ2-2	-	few	TGTGCCAGCAGTGACTCAGGGAACGCGAACACCGGGGAGCTGTTTTTT	CASSDSGNANTGELFF
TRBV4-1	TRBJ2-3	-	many	TGCGCCAGCAGGCTTTCCGGGGGCCCCAGCACAGATACGCAGTATTTT	CASRLSGGPSTDTQYF